Detailed here is one T cell receptor beta chain. No cognate antigen has been identified for it. One base away there is no much larger clone; base qualities are not given. CDR1 and CDR2 are read off the germline V gene as SQVTM and ANQGSEA. Counted from cysteine to phenylalanine, this CDR3 has 17 amino acids. Left in the record is the CDR3 DNA by itself, 51 bases read in frame from the first base. This sample stems from a study of blood T cells in healthy people across ages (dated by TCRdb to 2014 to 2015). Concerning the study at large: In model experiments, roughly one uniquely barcoded TCR beta cDNA molecule per two T cells was captured by template switching. To track age-related changes in TCR beta repertoire diversity, the study relied on deep sequencing normalized with unique cDNA molecular identifiers. Two additional independent replicas of 1 million unique cDNA reads from the same blood draw were analyzed for two donors (one aged 18 to 29 and one aged 80 or older). The donors were divided into four age groups: young (average around 16 years), middle-aged (approximately 42), aged (under 70) and long-lived (around 87).

Results the study describes overall, beyond this receptor: Compared with the aged group, the long-lived group had more naive CD4+ T cells, fewer expanded clones and increased TCR diversity, suggesting age selection. Estimates of total diversity based on one million sequenced T cells were considered lower bounds and underestimates. There was a strong correlation between observed TCR beta diversity and the percentage of naive T cells measured by flow cytometry. Donor CMV infection status was unknown, potentially confounding age-related changes in expanded clonotypes. Since profiling was done on bulk unsorted PBMCs, naive and antigen-experienced compartments could not be conclusively compared. Observed TCR beta diversity per million T cells fell roughly linearly with age, and a significant reduction was already apparent by age roughly 40.

Library creation used 5' RACE. The sample was run on an Illumina HiSeq 2500. A second 7 to 11 cycle PCR used a sample-barcoded 5' primer and a J-beta primer mix. A template-switch 5' adaptor carrying 12 random nucleotides introduced a unique molecular identifier onto each TCR beta cDNA molecule. Each sample yielded at least 2.5 million CDR3-containing paired-end reads. First-strand cDNA was synthesized from all RNA with the Mint cDNA synthesis kit, primed by a TRBC-specific oligonucleotide. Following uracil-DNA glycosylase treatment, all cDNA underwent a first 18-cycle PCR with the universal primers M1SS and BC2_uni_R. In the original analysis: Normalization of each sample was performed by random selection of 1 million high-quality reads, each carrying a distinct molecular identifier. Reads sharing molecular identifiers were discarded rather than binned into consensus sequences. MiTCR, run with a Q25 quality threshold and the strictest error-elimination algorithm, handled CDR3 identification, clonotype clustering and error correction. A nonparametric unseen species model with Euler transformation was used to estimate a lower bound on total TCR beta diversity. TCRdb redid the processing of the public reads, applying fastp at Q25 and MiXCR, and retained in-frame beta chains. Rows are combined by CDR3 protein, so each entry shows the most common genes and DNA. What appears here as the V and J calls and clone size reflects TCRdb's work, not the paper's. Across this sample there are fewer than 1,200,000 distinct CDR3 sequences, with roughly a quarter seen only once. The ten most abundant clones make up approximately 0.75% of the sample.

Donors were 30 to 45 systemically healthy Caucasian individuals from Russia aged roughly 6 to 90 years. Approximately 9.3 milliliters of peripheral blood were drawn from each donor into EDTA-treated Vacutainer tubes. Ficoll-Paque density-gradient centrifugation was used to isolate PBMCs, with at least 6.5 million per sample. Trizol reagent was used to extract total RNA from PBMCs, with at least 6 micrograms per sample. Naive CD45RAhigh/CD27high T cell percentages were measured by flow cytometry on a PBMC aliquot from every donor. These same records also appear under a second study, on T cells of mothers and their children. From the second report: Donors were nine systemically healthy Caucasian individuals: three mothers and their six children. cDNA synthesis used all of the extracted RNA, with approximately 1.6 ug of RNA in each 15 ul reaction. In the second PCR, sample barcodes and 2-4 random nucleotides were introduced via the M1S primer. More than 9.5 million TCR beta CDR3 reads were obtained from each mother, and about 3 million reads were obtained from each child. Thymic selection similarly shapes TCR recombination output in related and unrelated pairs, with minor effect from inherited differences. Normalized repertoire overlap was always slightly but never significantly higher in related than unrelated mother-child pairs. No persistent microchimeric T cell clones were detected, at a sensitivity of approximately 100 clones per million clonotypes. The study used deep NGS to compare TCR beta repertoires of mothers and children, seeking features distinguishing related mother-child pairs from unrelated individuals. The mean age was 40 +/- 4 years for the mothers and roughly 11 +/- 4 years for the children. Libraries were sequenced on Illumina HiSeq 2000 with 100+100 nt paired-end reads after adapter ligation with NEBNext reagents. To avoid cross-contamination, the mother libraries and the child libraries were prepared a month apart and sequenced in separate runs. Between about 500,000 and 2,300,000 distinct TCR beta clonotypes were identified per donor. Naive TCR beta clonotypes were estimated from low-frequency clonotypes matched to each donor's FACS-determined naive share, without sorting.

The sequence was collected from a girl aged 2 to 9 in good health. The sequenced material came from blood. The chain was built from TRBV29-1 and TRBJ2-1; D gene: possibly TRBD1, on 6 matching bases. The J call may be faulty, since TRBJ2-7 better matches the DNA end. CDR3 protein: CSVEAPAGTHQTYEQYF. The nucleotide sequence is TGCAGCGTTGAAGCCCCGGCTGGGACACACCAAACCTACGAGCAGTACTTC.